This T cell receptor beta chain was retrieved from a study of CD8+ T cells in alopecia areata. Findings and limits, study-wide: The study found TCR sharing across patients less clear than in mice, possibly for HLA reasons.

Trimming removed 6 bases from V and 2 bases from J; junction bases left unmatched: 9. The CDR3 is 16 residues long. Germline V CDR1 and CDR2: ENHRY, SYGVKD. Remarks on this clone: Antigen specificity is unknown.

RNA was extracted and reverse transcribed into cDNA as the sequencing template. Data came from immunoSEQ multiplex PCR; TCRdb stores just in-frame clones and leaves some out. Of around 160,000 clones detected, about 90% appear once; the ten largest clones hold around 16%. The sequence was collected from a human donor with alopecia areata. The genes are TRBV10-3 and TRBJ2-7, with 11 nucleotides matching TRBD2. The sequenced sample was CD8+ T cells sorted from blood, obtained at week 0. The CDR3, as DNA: TGTGCCATCAGGAGGGAGGGACTAGCGGATACCTACGAGCAGTACTTC. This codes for CAIRREGLADTYEQYF.